The present entry profiles one T cell receptor (beta chain) with its context. This sample is drawn from a study of blood T cell repertoires in COVID-19. Study information: Researchers got acute and convalescent COVID-19 samples from the United States, Italy and Spain.

This CDR3 has 15 amino acids. Germline lookup yields CDR1 SGDLS and CDR2 YYNGEE. The V and J ends lost 0 bases and 5 bases, in that order; junction bases with no gene match: 4. Profiling relied on immunoSEQ multiplex PCR, and the TCRdb table lists in-frame clones only, not all of them. Of some 270,000 clones listed, roughly nine tenths are singletons. The clonotype was recovered from a woman aged 60-75 years who had recovered from COVID-19. Sequenced sample: peripheral blood. V and J are TRBV9 and TRBJ1-1, with 10 positions matching TRBD1. The CDR3 DNA is TGTGCCAGCAGCGTAGGGGGACAGGGGAGGACTGAAGCTTTCTTT. This translates into CASSVGGQGRTEAFF.